The 20 T cell receptor beta chains below were found in one sample sequenced in a study of human T cells and chemical hapten exposure. TCRdb called the RACE reads again in MiXCR, with one record for every CDR3 protein. The table records 73,000 or so distinct CDR3 sequences, roughly 8.5% of them present only once. Time point described: patch test 2, 6 weeks after DPC sensitization. Treatment indicated: therapeutic diphenylcyclopropenone sensitization with weekly scalp DPC. The specimen was whole blood, collected in connection with sensitization to the hapten diphenylcyclopropenone (DPC). The origin of the receptors is a woman between 45 and 65 years old with alopecia areata. Some clones in this sample may be carry-over from other donors' samples.

This clonotype showed up just a few times. The chain joins TRBV6-6 to TRBJ1-6; 7 bases fit TRBD1. Germline values: CDR1 MNHNY, CDR2 SVGAGI (reference sequence). The CDR3 runs 21 residues. V lost 0 bases to trimming and J lost 0 bases; unmatched junction nucleotides: 14. The CDR3 DNA is TGTGCCAGCAGTTACTCAGTAGGGGGCAGATCCTCCCCCTCCTATAATTCACCCCTCCACTTT. It encodes CASSYSVGGRSSPSYNSPLHF.

This clonotype came up once. This chain connects TRBV5-1 to TRBJ2-5; a possible D gene is TRBD1 (5 bases). The CDR3 has 12 residues. Germline-derived CDR1 and CDR2 are SGHRS and YFSETQ. V was clipped by 6 bases and J by 5 bases, with 11 bases between them. The CDR3 bases are TGCGCCAGCACCAGGGATCACGAGACCCAGTACTTC. Translating it yields CASTRDHETQYF.

In this sample, this clonotype turned up many times. CDR3 in amino acids: CSARDPDTNYGYTF. CDR3 nucleotide sequence: TGCAGTGCTAGAGACCCCGACACTAACTATGGCTACACCTTC. The chain employs TRBV20-1 and TRBJ1-2; D ambiguous. Between the trimmed V and J ends, which lost 0 bases and 0 bases, there was a span of 8 bases. This CDR3 spans 14 amino acids. The V gene's germline CDR1 is DFQATT and CDR2 SNEGSKA (reference sequence).

Only a few counts were recorded for this clonotype. This chain links TRBV7-2 with TRBJ2-3; D unresolved. Germline V gene sequence: CDR1 SGHTA, CDR2 FQGNSA. CDR3 size: 15 residues. Trimming cost V 5 bases and J 0 bases, with 12 bases left between them. CDR3 DNA sequence: TGTGCCAGCAGCCCCCCCCCCAGGAGCACAGATACGCAGTATTTT. It encodes CASSPPPRSTDTQYF.

This clonotype was picked up many times. The chain links TRBV20-1 to TRBJ1-1; 9 bases are shared with TRBD1. The V gene's germline CDR1 is DFQATT and CDR2 SNEGSKA (reference sequence). The CDR3 contains 15 residues. In DNA, the CDR3 is TGCAGAGGATCCTGGACAGGGGCCGGGAACACTGAAGCTTTCTTT. Amino acid sequence: CRGSWTGAGNTEAFF.

The rearrangement links TRBV6-2 or TRBV6-3 to TRBJ2-1, with 9 bases aligning to TRBD2. The CDR3 loop spans 14 amino acids. Per the germline V gene, CDR1 is MNHEY and CDR2 is SVGEGT. The V gene end was trimmed by 6 bases and the J gene end by 3 bases; junction bases not matched to a gene: 3. CDR3 in amino acids: CASSLRGGYNEQFF. CDR3 in DNA: TGTGCCAGCAGCCTGCGGGGGGGCTACAATGAGCAGTTCTTC.

The V call is TRBV7-9, the J call TRBJ2-1, with 7 bases matching TRBD2. The CDR3 consists of 15 residues. Germline CDR1 is SEHNR and CDR2 is FQNEAQ (reference sequence). After removal of 2 bases from V and 10 bases from J, the junction contained 11 bases not matched to a gene. The CDR3 nucleotides read TGTGCCAGCAGCTTAAGAGCGGGGTTTTGGGGAGAGCAGTTCTTC. Its protein is CASSLRAGFWGEQFF.

This clonotype was observed a few times. DNA for the CDR3: TGTGCCAGCAGAGTGGGCACGGAGACCCAGTACTTC. This sequence encodes CASRVGTETQYF. The chain links TRBV28 to TRBJ2-5; no definite D call. From germline, CDR1 is MDHEN and CDR2 SYDVKM. The CDR3 spans 12 residues. The V end lost 6 bases, the J end lost 5 bases, and 10 bases lay between the germline ends.

This clonotype was recorded a few times. V is TRBV19 and J is TRBJ2-7; TRBD1 matches 7 bases. V shed 6 bases and J 5 bases; nucleotides not matched to a gene: 4. The CDR3 runs 12 residues. The germline gives CDR1 LNHDA, CDR2 SQIVND (reference sequence). DNA for the CDR3: TGTGCCAGTAGGGACGACAGGGACGAGCAGTACTTC. Its protein product is CASRDDRDEQYF.

This clonotype was observed a handful of times. The chain is built from TRBV18 and TRBJ2-7, with D possibly being TRBD2 (5 bases). Trimming left V 1 base short and J 5 bases short, with 12 bases between. The CDR3 sequence is 14 residues long. Germline V CDR1 and CDR2: KGHSH, LQKENI. CDR3 in amino acids: CASSPRDEGNEQYF. In DNA, the CDR3 is TGTGCCAGCTCACCACGTGACGAGGGCAACGAGCAGTACTTC. Based on the CDR3 plus reference TRBV18 and TRBJ2-7, the full variable domain is NAGVMQNPRHLVRRRGQEARLRCSPMKGHSHVYWYRQLPEEGLKFMVYLQKENIIDESGMPKERFSAEFPKEGPSILRIQQVVRGDSAAYFCASSPRDEGNEQYFGPGTRLTVT.

This chain uses TRBV7-2 with TRBJ2-3; TRBD1 or TRBD2 may be the D gene (5 bases each). The CDR3 is 15 residues long. In germline, CDR1 is SGHTA, CDR2 FQGNSA. V was clipped by 4 bases and J by 1 base, with 12 bases between them. Here the CDR3 reads CASSSGTVGTDTQYF. CDR3 nucleotide sequence: TGTGCCAGCAGCTCTGGGACGGTGGGCACAGATACGCAGTATTTT. Combining the CDR3 with reference TRBV7-2 and TRBJ2-3 gives the whole variable domain GAGVSQSPSNKVTEKGKDVELRCDPISGHTALYWYRQSLGQGLEFLIYFQGNSAPDKSGLPSDRFSAERTGGSVSTLTIQRTQQEDSAVYLCASSSGTVGTDTQYFGPGTRLTVL.

This clonotype was counted ten times or more. The chain links TRBV5-1 to TRBJ2-1, with 10 bases aligning to TRBD1. The germline CDR1 and CDR2 sequences are SGHRS and YFSETQ. CDR3 size: 14 residues. V lost 5 bases, J lost 7 bases, and 6 bases stayed unmatched. Here the CDR3 reads CASRAGTGANEQFF. DNA for the CDR3: TGCGCCAGCAGGGCCGGGACAGGGGCGAATGAGCAGTTCTTC.

This clonotype was detected a few times. The chain uses TRBV19 and TRBJ1-5; D gene unclear. The CDR3 is made up of 14 amino acids. The germline gives CDR1 LNHDA, CDR2 SQIVND (reference sequence). The V end lost 7 bases, the J end lost 1 base, and 11 bases lay between the germline ends. CDR3 residues: CASTLRESNQPQHF. CDR3 sequence (DNA): TGTGCCAGTACCCTACGGGAAAGCAATCAGCCCCAGCATTTT.

This clonotype was recorded a few times. An end of the junction does not agree with germline; a read error may underlie this. The chain recombines TRBV20-1 with TRBJ2-2; possibly TRBD1 or TRBD2 for D (5 bases each). The length of the CDR3 is 15 residues. Per the germline V gene, CDR1 is DFQATT and CDR2 is SNEGSKA (reference sequence). DNA for the CDR3: TGCAGTGCGAGAGCCGGGACGATGAACACCGGGGAGCTGTTTTTT. This encodes CSARAGTMNTGELFF.

V gene TRBV7-9 combines with J gene TRBJ2-1, with 9 bases matching TRBD2. Germline loops: CDR1 SEHNR, CDR2 FQNEAQ (reference sequence). The CDR3 sequence is 14 residues long. The V segment lost 10 bases and the J segment 1 base; nucleotides outside the gene matches: 5. CDR3 in DNA: TGTGCCATCACTAGCGGGTATTCCTACAATGAGCAGTTCTTC. Residues: CAITSGYSYNEQFF.

In this sample, this clonotype turned up many times. V and J are TRBV7-9 and TRBJ1-1; 10 bases fit TRBD1. With V trimmed by 1 base and J by 3 bases, 2 bases remained unmatched. The germline CDR1 and CDR2 sequences are SEHNR and FQNEAQ (reference sequence). This CDR3 is built from 15 residues. The CDR3 nucleotides read TGTGCCAGCAGCTTAGGGGACAGGGGCGACACTGAAGCTTTCTTT. Encoded protein: CASSLGDRGDTEAFF. Filled out from reference TRBV7-9 and TRBJ1-1, the complete variable domain reads DTGVSQNPRHKITKRGQNVTFRCDPISEHNRLYWYRQTLGQGPEFLTYFQNEAQLEKSRLLSDRFSAERPKGSFSTLEIQRTEQGDSAMYLCASSLGDRGDTEAFFGQGTRLTVV.

At least ten counts were recorded for this clonotype. This chain joins TRBV7-8 and TRBJ1-4; 9 bases map to TRBD1. This CDR3 has 14 residues. Losses at the gene ends were 5 bases for V and 8 bases for J; bases not matched to a gene: 6. Germline-derived CDR1 and CDR2 are SGHVS and FQNEAQ. The CDR3: CASSPSDRGEKLFF. The CDR3, as DNA: TGTGCCAGCAGCCCCTCCGACAGGGGGGAAAAACTGTTTTTT.

The sample holds a few counts of this clonotype. The chain has TRBV29-1 and TRBJ2-2; perhaps D is TRBD1 or TRBD2 (6 bases each). Trimming took off 1 base at V and 4 bases at J, with 16 bases between the two ends. CDR3 length: 16 residues. Germline CDR1 SQVTM, CDR2 ANQGSEA. The CDR3 DNA reads as TGCAGCGTTGAAGGGAGGGGTCAGGGGAGCACCGGGGAGCTGTTTTTT. This encodes CSVEGRGQGSTGELFF.

A few counts support this clonotype. The V gene is TRBV19, the J gene TRBJ2-1; D ambiguous. Trimming removed 3 bases from V and 1 base from J, with 13 bases in between. Per germline, CDR1 LNHDA and CDR2 SQIVND (reference sequence). The CDR3 has 16 residues. CDR3 in DNA: TGTGCCAGTAGTATTCGGGCCAGGAATTCCTACAATGAGCAGTTCTTC. This gives the protein CASSIRARNSYNEQFF.

This clonotype was observed many times. The chain joins TRBV5-1 to TRBJ2-7; 12 bases are a match to TRBD1. Trimming at V came to 2 bases and at J to 5 bases, leaving 5 bases not matched to a gene. The CDR3 spans 15 residues. Germline-derived CDR1 and CDR2 are SGHRS and YFSETQ. The CDR3 loop is CASSFSGQGANEQYF. The CDR3 DNA reads as TGCGCCAGCAGCTTTTCGGGACAGGGGGCGAACGAGCAGTACTTC.